The 14 T cell receptor beta chains below come from one sample, sequenced in a study of blood T cells in healthy people across ages. It was with a sample-barcoded 5' primer and a J-beta primer mix that a second PCR of roughly 6 to 11 cycles was run. TCRdb re-analysed the 5' RACE reads in MiXCR, keeping a single row per CDR3 protein. The table has around 800,000 distinct CDR3 sequences, approximately 24% seen once. The same data also contributed to another study, on T cells of mothers and their children.

Sequenced: blood. All receptors come from a boy aged 5 to 17 in good health.

The rearrangement joins TRBV13 to TRBJ1-2, with D tentatively TRBD1 (5 bases). Germline CDR1 reads PRHDT; CDR2 reads FYEKMQ (reference sequence). Trimming stripped 6 bases from V and 6 bases from J, with 8 bases between. The CDR3 runs 11 residues. This CDR3 is CASRRGDGYTF. The DNA of the CDR3 is TGTGCCAGCAGGCGGGGGGATGGCTACACCTTC.

This clonotype was recorded once. A much larger clone sits a single nucleotide away, making a read error possible. The chain links TRBV29-1 to TRBJ2-5; 11 bases fit TRBD2. The CDR3 runs to 13 residues. CDR1 and CDR2 from the germline V gene are SQVTM and ANQGSEA. The CDR3 sequence: CSVLAGGAHERFF. The CDR3 DNA reads TGCAGCGTGCTAGCGGGGGGCGCCCATGAGCGGTTCTTC.

The chain uses TRBV12-3 or TRBV12-4 and TRBJ2-1; 11 bases agree with TRBD2. V dropped 5 bases and J dropped 4; count of bases not matched to a gene: 1. This CDR3 is built from 14 residues. The CDR3: CASSRTSGYNEQFF. The CDR3 region has the DNA TGTGCCAGCAGTCGGACTAGCGGGTACAATGAGCAGTTCTTC.

The chain combines TRBV7-8 with TRBJ2-7, with TRBD2 identical over 7 bases. Germline V CDR1 and CDR2: SGHVS, FQNEAQ. The CDR3 extends over 15 amino acids. V was clipped by 1 base and J by 3 bases; unmatched bases: 6. The CDR3 bases are TGTGCCAGCAGCTTAGGCGGGGGAGGATTCTACGAGCAGTACTTC. Protein product: CASSLGGGGFYEQYF.

This clonotype was observed many times. The chain joins TRBV5-1 to TRBJ1-2, with 7 bases that match TRBD1. V was pared by 1 base and J by 3 bases, with 3 bases of the junction left unmatched. This CDR3 has 14 amino acids. Germline V CDR1 and CDR2: SGHRS, YFSETQ. The CDR3 loop is CASSLPGGDYGYTF. DNA of the CDR3: TGCGCCAGCAGCTTGCCAGGGGGAGACTATGGCTACACCTTC.

This clonotype has just a few counts. The chain recombines TRBV29-1 with TRBJ2-7; D is ambiguous. CDR3 length equals 11 residues. V lost 6 bases to trimming and J lost 6 bases, with 12 bases between them. Germline V gives CDR1 SQVTM, CDR2 ANQGSEA. CDR3 sequence: CSVGLVGEQYF. Written as DNA, the CDR3 is TGCAGCGTCGGCCTGGTTGGCGAGCAGTACTTC.

A few counts support this clonotype. The CDR3 reads CASSAKSRETQYF. DNA for the CDR3: TGTGCCAGCAGTGCGAAAAGTAGGGAGACCCAGTACTTC. V and J are TRBV2 and TRBJ2-5, with D uncertain. The CDR3 is 13 amino acids. Trimming pared 4 bases from V and 5 bases from J, leaving 11 bases between. The germline V gene has CDR1 SNHLY and CDR2 FYNNEI.

This clonotype has only a few counts. This chain uses TRBV25-1 with TRBJ2-5; 7 nucleotides line up with TRBD2. Per the germline V gene, CDR1 is MGHDK and CDR2 is SYGVNS. The ends lost 2 bases at V and 0 bases at J; junction bases unmatched: 6. The CDR3 extends over 16 amino acids. The CDR3: CASSEVEGTNQETQYF. CDR3 DNA: TGTGCCAGCAGTGAAGTCGAAGGGACTAACCAAGAGACCCAGTACTTC.

This rearrangement joins TRBV10-3 to TRBJ2-5; D call uncertain. Trimming removed 2 bases at V and 5 bases at J, with 3 bases between. The CDR3 is 11 residues long. Germline V gene sequence: CDR1 ENHRY, CDR2 SYGVKD. The CDR3 nucleotides are TGTGCCATCAGTGAGCTGGAGACCCAGTACTTC. Its translation is CAISELETQYF.

This clonotype occurred many times. The V gene is TRBV5-5, the J gene TRBJ1-1; TRBD1 is a possible D gene (5 bases). Germline CDR1 and CDR2: SGHKS and YYEKEE (reference sequence). The germline V and J ends were trimmed by 0 bases and 5 bases, with 14 bases remaining between them. This CDR3 spans 15 amino acids. The CDR3 reads CASSLVGGFVTEAFF. DNA of the CDR3: TGTGCCAGCAGCTTGGTGGGGGGTTTTGTGACTGAAGCTTTCTTT.

A few counts support this clonotype. The chain is built from TRBV25-1 and TRBJ1-4; the D is unclear. The CDR3 has 16 amino acids. Germline CDR1 MGHDK, CDR2 SYGVNS. V lost 4 bases and J lost 7, with 19 bases in between. Here the CDR3 DNA reads TGTGCCAGCAGTGGCCTCCGGGAGCGGCACCGTGAAAAACTGTTTTTT. It is translated as CASSGLRERHREKLFF.

This clonotype was observed a few times. V is TRBV7-8 and J is TRBJ1-5, with a tentative D call TRBD1 (5 bases). The germline CDR1 and CDR2 sequences are SGHVS and FQNEAQ. There are 17 residues in the CDR3. V was pared by 5 bases and J by 0 bases, with 17 bases between. The DNA of the CDR3 is TGTGCCAGCAGCCCCCGGGACGGACAATATAGCAATCAGCCCCAGCATTTT. It codes for CASSPRDGQYSNQPQHF.

This rearrangement joins TRBV21-1 to TRBJ2-5; the D call TRBD1 from the table was never checked on the DNA. Judging by the DNA end, TRBJ2-7 fits better; the J call may be wrong. TRBV21-1 is assigned pseudogene status. The CDR3 has 14 residues. The CDR3 here is CASRDPRGTHEQYF. The CDR3 DNA sequence: TGTGCCAGCAGGGATCCGAGGGGAACCCACGAGCAGTACTTC.

CDR3 loop: CASSFLLAGGGPETQYF. The CDR3 DNA reads as TGTGCCAGCAGTTTTCTACTAGCGGGGGGAGGCCCCGAGACCCAGTACTTC. The J gene is TRBJ2-5, the V gene TRBV12-3 or TRBV12-4; 12 bases agree with TRBD2. The CDR3 length is 17 residues. Trimming took 3 bases from V and 5 from J; bases not matched to a gene: 10.